Detailed here is one T cell receptor (beta chain). Its antigen is not known. Germline assignment: CDR1 MNHEY and CDR2 SMNVEV (reference sequence). CDR3 length equals 13 residues. Trimming cost V 6 bases and J 0 bases, with 3 bases left between them. These data originate in a study of T cell responses to AZD1222 COVID-19 vaccine. Across the study: Second-dose timings of about 4 or about 12 weeks were pooled. Findings and limits, study-wide: The CD4 TCRs associated with vaccination extended across spike and predominated at 160-218 and 743-854. Baseline testing showed seropositivity in only six or seven AZD1222 recipients.

Generated by immunoSEQ multiplex PCR, the TCRdb table keeps only in-frame clones and is missing some. The sample shows 110,000 to 150,000 clones, approximately 92% of them seen only once. The chain is built from TRBV27 and TRBJ2-6; D not resolved. The sequencing here drew on peripheral blood, taken on day 0 of AZD1222 vaccination. The TCR comes from an adult in good health. The CDR3 sequence: CASRDSGANVLTF. The CDR3 DNA is TGTGCCAGCAGGGACTCTGGGGCCAACGTCCTGACTTTC.